Sequencing of this T cell receptor beta chain was carried out in a study of T cells in Graves' hyperthyroidism and ophthalmopathy (dated by TCRdb to the late 2010s). In the study overall: Peripheral blood was collected at initial diagnosis, before any treatment. To identify distinguishing TCR V-J signatures, a discovery cohort of about 95 patients was used, comprising 40 to 45 with Graves' ophthalmopathy and some 60 with stable Graves' hyperthyroidism. Prospective prediction of ophthalmopathy was tested in an independent validation cohort consisting of about 19 hyperthyroidism patients and more than 15 patients who later progressed to ophthalmopathy. For training and testing, the 110 or so patients in the discovery cohort were randomly divided in a 7:3 ratio. Thyroid tissue and blood T-cell repertoires from about six Graves' hyperthyroidism patients were also compared in the study. After blood sampling, hyperthyroidism patients were treated with methimazole at a starting dose of 30 mg daily, and ophthalmopathy patients were treated with high-dose intravenous methylprednisolone. According to the paper, TCR Vbeta CDR3 sequencing was carried out on 135 peripheral blood samples, which came from under 50 ophthalmopathy, around 74 hyperthyroidism and approximately 17 progressor patients.

A patient counted as having stable Graves' hyperthyroidism if no progression to ophthalmopathy occurred over 18 months of follow-up. Hyperthyroidism patients were newly diagnosed, with disease duration under 2 months, and aged 18 to 65 years. The study excluded patients with uncontrolled infections, other autoimmune diseases, pregnancy or lactation. Diagnoses were based on clinical symptoms, serum thyroxine and TRAb, thyroid ultrasound and orbital computed tomography. Ficoll-Paque density gradient centrifugation was used to isolate PBMCs from under 11 ml of fresh peripheral blood. Total RNA was extracted with Trizol reagent, and quality was checked on an Agilent 2100 Bioanalyzer. CDR1 and CDR2 are read off the germline V gene as MDHEN and SYDVKM. V and J lose 7 bases and 0 bases, and a span of 25 bases separates them. Its CDR3 holds 19 amino acids, cysteine through phenylalanine. The CDR3 DNA has 57 bases and is translated from base 1.

This clonotype has at least ten counts. Its target antigen remains unknown. One base away there is no much larger clone; base qualities are not given. Amplification of TCR beta CDR3 regions was carried out from RNA transcripts. The TCR CDR3 was subjected to a first round of RT-PCR using the HTBI primer set and the Qiagen OneStep RT-PCR kit. A second multiplex PCR round built the libraries, followed by size selection and purification. Libraries were sequenced paired-end with 100 bp reads on an Illumina HiSeq2000. The published analysis was carried out like this. SOAPnuke was used to process the raw data, removing reads that contained adapters or uncalled bases, had a mean Phred below 15, or lacked an exact match to the constant primer or identifier. COPE v1.2.5 was used to merge the high-quality paired reads, and each unique nucleotide sequence was defined as a clonotype. MiTCR v1.1 was used to align the clonotypes against IMGT TRBV, TRBD and TRBJ reference segments. The analysis included only V-J combinations with a frequency above 0.0001, which together covered 98% to 99.2% of the repertoires. A TCS score was defined as the ratio between F50 (clonal expansion) and ExV (chaos), using BLOSUM62-based TCRdist between CDR3 peptides within each V-J. Welch's t-statistics and random forest reduced roughly 540 V-J features to fewer than 15, which were used in a naive Bayes classifier (R e1071). TCRdb passed the public sequencing reads through fastp at Q25 and MiXCR, retaining productive beta sequences. Each CDR3 protein appears once, grouped with its most common genes and DNA. These V and J calls are TCRdb output, not the study's own analysis. The sample contains about 740,000 distinct CDR3 sequences, 14% of them found a single time. Roughly 10% of the sample is held by the ten biggest clonotypes.

Results the study describes overall, beyond this receptor: Ophthalmopathy was separated from stable hyperthyroidism by a 13 V-J signature model, with around 90% sensitivity and 81% to 82% specificity obtained in cross-validation and 80%/75% obtained in testing. No statistical method was used to fix the sample size in advance, and group allocation was not hidden from the investigators. During validation, the model predicted progression to ophthalmopathy a median of about 6.3 months ahead of onset, with roughly 65% sensitivity and 72.22% specificity. Most expanded thyroid clonotypes (frequency above 0.001) were also detected in blood, a finding suggesting that blood repertoires may reflect thyroid immune responses.

Sequences were obtained from blood. This TCR derives from a woman aged 18-29 years with Graves' hyperthyroidism. The sequence joins TRBV28 to TRBJ1-5; the D gene is perhaps TRBD1, on 6 matching bases. The CDR3 reads CASTLPRTEFAYSNQPQHF. The sequence in DNA is TGTGCCAGCACCCTGCCCAGGACAGAGTTCGCATATAGCAATCAGCCCCAGCATTTT.